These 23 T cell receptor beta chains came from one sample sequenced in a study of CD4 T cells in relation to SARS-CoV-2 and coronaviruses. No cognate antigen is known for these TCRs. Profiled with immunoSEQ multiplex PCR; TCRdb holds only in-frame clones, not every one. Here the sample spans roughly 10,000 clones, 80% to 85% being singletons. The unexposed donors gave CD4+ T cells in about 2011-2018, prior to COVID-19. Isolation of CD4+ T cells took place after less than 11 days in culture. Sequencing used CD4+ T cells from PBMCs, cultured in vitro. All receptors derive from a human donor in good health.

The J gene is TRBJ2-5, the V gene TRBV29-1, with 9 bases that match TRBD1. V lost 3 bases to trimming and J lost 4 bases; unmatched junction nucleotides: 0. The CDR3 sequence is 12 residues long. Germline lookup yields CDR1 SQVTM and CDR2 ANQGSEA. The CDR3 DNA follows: TGCAGCGTTGAGACAGGGGGAGAGACCCAGTACTTC. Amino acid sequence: CSVETGGETQYF.

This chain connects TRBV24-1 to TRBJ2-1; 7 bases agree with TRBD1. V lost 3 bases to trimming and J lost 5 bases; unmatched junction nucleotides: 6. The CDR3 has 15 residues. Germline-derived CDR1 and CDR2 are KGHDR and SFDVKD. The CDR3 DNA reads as TGTGCCACCAGTGATAGGGCAGGGGGAGACAATGAGCAGTTCTTC. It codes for CATSDRAGGDNEQFF.

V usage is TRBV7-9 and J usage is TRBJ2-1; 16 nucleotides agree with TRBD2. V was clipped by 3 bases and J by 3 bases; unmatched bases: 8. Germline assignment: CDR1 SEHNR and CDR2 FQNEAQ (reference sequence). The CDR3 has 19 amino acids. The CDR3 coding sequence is TGTGCCAGCAGCTTTCCCGGGACTAGCGGGGGGGGCGGCTACAATGAGCAGTTCTTC. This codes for CASSFPGTSGGGGYNEQFF.

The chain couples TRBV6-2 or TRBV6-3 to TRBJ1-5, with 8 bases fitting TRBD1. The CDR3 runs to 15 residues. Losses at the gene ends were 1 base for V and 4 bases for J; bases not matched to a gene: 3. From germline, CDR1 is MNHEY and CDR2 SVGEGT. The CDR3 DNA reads TGTGCCAGCAGTTACTTTCGGACAGGGAATCAGCCCCAGCATTTT. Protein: CASSYFRTGNQPQHF.

This chain's CDR3 is CASSPPILPGELFF. Written as DNA, the CDR3 is TGTGCCAGCTCACCACCGATTTTACCCGGGGAGCTGTTTTTT. V and J are TRBV18 and TRBJ2-2, with D unresolved. Trimming shortened V by 0 bases and J by 6 bases, and 8 bases separated the two germline ends. Germline V gene data show CDR1 as KGHSH and CDR2 as LQKENI. This CDR3 region has 14 residues.

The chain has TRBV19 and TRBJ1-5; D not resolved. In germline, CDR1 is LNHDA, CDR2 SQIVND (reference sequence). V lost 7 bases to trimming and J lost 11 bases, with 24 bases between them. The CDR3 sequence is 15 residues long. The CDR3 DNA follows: TGTGCCAGTACCCCTGCGACGGGGTTCGCTGGGTCCCAGCATTTT. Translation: CASTPATGFAGSQHF.

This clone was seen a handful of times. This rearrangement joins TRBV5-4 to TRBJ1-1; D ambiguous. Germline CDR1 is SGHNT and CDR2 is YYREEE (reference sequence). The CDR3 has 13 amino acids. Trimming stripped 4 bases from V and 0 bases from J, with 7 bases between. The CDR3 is CASSLELNTEAFF. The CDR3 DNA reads TGTGCCAGCAGCCTAGAGCTGAACACTGAAGCTTTCTTT.

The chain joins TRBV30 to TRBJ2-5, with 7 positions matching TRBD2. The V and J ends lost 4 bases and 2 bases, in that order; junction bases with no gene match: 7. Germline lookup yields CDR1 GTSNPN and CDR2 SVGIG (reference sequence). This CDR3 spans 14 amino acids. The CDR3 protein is CAWKRLAVQETQYF. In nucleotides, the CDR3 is TGTGCCTGGAAGCGGCTAGCGGTTCAAGAGACCCAGTACTTC.

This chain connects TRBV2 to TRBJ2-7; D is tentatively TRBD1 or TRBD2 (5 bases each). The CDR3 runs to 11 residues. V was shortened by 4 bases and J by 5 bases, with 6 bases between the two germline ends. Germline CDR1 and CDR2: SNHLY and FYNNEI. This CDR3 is CASSGGNEQYF. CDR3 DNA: TGTGCCAGCAGTGGGGGGAACGAGCAGTACTTC.

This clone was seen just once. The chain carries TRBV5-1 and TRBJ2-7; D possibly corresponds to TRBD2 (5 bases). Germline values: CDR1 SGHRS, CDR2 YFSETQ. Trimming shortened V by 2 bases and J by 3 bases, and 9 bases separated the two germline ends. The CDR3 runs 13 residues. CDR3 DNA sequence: TGCGCCAGCAGCTTTAATCGGGGCTACGAGCAGTACTTC. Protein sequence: CASSFNRGYEQYF. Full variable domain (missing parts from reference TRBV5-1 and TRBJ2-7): KAGVTQTPRYLIKTRGQQVTLSCSPISGHRSVSWYQQTPGQGLQFLFEYFSETQRNKGNFPGRFSGRQFSNSRSEMNVSTLELGDSALYLCASSFNRGYEQYFGPGTRLTVT.

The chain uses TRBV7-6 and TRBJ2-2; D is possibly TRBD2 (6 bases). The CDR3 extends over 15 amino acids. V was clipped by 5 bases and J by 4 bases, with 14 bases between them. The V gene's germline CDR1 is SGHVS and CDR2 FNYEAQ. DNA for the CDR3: TGTGCCAGCAGCCCAAAGACGGAGGGCACCGGGGAGCTGTTTTTT. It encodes CASSPKTEGTGELFF.

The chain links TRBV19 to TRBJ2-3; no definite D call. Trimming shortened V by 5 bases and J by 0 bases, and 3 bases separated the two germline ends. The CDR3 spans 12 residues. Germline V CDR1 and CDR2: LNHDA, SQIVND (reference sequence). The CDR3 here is CASSVSTDTQYF. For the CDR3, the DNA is TGTGCCAGTAGTGTCAGCACAGATACGCAGTATTTT.

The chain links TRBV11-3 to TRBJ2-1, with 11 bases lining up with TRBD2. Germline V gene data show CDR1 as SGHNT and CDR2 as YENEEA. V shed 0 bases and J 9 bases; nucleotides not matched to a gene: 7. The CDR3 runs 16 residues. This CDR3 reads CASSLEGSGGASEQFF. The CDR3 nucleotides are TGTGCCAGCAGCTTAGAGGGTAGCGGGGGGGCCAGTGAGCAGTTCTTC.

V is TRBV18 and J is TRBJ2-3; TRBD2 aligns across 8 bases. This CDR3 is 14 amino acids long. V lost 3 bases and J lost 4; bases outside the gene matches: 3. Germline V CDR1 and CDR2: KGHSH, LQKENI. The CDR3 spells CASSPRTSSDTQYF. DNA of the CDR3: TGTGCCAGCTCACCCCGGACTAGCTCAGATACGCAGTATTTT.

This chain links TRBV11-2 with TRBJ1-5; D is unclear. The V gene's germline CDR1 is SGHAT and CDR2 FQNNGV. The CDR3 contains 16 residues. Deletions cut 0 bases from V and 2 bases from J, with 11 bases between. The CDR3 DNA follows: TGTGCCAGCAGCTTAGACGATTGGAGTGGCAATCAGCCCCAGCATTTT. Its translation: CASSLDDWSGNQPQHF.

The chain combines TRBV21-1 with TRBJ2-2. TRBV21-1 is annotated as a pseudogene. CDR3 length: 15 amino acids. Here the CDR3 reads CASIMALTNTGELFF. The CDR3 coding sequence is TGTGCCAGCATCATGGCGCTAACGAACACCGGGGAGCTGTTTTTT.

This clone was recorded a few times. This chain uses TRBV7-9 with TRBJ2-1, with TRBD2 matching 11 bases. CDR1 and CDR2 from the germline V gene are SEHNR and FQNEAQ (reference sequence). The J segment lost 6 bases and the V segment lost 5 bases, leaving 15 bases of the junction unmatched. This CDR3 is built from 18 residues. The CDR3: CASSLPYRLAGIGNEQFF. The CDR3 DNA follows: TGTGCCAGCAGCCTACCCTACCGACTAGCGGGAATCGGCAATGAGCAGTTCTTC.

The CDR3 DNA sequence: TGTGCCTGGAGTGTACTTCGTCGCGAGGGAGGAGCTTTCTTT. This translates into CAWSVLRREGGAFF. The gene calls are TRBV30 and TRBJ1-1; D not resolved. Trimming removed 0 bases from V and 10 bases from J, with 18 bases in between. The CDR3 consists of 14 residues. CDR1 GTSNPN and CDR2 SVGIG come from the germline V gene (reference sequence).

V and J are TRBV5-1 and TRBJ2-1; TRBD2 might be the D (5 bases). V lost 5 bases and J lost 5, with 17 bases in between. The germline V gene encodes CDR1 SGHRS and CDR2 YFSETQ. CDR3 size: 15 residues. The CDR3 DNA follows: TGCGCCAGCAGTCCAAGCGTAGGGCGGGACAATGAGCAGTTCTTC. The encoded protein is CASSPSVGRDNEQFF. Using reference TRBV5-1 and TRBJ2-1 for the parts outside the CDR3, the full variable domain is KAGVTQTPRYLIKTRGQQVTLSCSPISGHRSVSWYQQTPGQGLQFLFEYFSETQRNKGNFPGRFSGRQFSNSRSEMNVSTLELGDSALYLCASSPSVGRDNEQFFGPGTRLTVL.

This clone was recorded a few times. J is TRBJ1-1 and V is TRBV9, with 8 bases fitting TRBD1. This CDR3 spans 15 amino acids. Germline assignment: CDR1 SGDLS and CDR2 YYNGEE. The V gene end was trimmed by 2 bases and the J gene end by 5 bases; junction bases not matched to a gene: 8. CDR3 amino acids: CASSVSSQGETEAFF. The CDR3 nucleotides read TGTGCCAGCAGCGTTAGTTCACAGGGGGAAACTGAAGCTTTCTTT.

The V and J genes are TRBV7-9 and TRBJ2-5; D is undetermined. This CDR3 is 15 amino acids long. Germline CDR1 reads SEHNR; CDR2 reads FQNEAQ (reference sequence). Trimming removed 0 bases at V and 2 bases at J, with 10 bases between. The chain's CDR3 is CASSLAVRIQETQYF. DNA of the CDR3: TGTGCCAGCAGCTTAGCAGTACGGATTCAAGAGACCCAGTACTTC.

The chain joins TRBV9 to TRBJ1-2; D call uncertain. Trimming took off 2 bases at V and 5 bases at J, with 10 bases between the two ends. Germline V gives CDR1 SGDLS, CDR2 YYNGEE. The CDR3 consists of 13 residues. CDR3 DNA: TGTGCCAGCAGCGTCATGGAGGGTTATGGCTACACCTTC. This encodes CASSVMEGYGYTF.

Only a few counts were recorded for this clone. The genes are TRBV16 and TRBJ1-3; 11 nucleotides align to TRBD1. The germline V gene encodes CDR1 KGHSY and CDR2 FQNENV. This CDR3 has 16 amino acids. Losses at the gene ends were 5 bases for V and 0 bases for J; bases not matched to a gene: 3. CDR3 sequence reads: CASSGQGARSGNTIYF. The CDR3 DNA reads TGTGCCAGCAGCGGACAGGGGGCCCGCTCTGGAAACACCATATATTTT.